These 31 T cell receptor beta chains share one sample of origin, sequenced in a study of blood T cell repertoires in COVID-19. Sequenced by immunoSEQ multiplex PCR; TCRdb stores in-frame clones only, minus some. The sample shows 300,000 to 450,000 clones, about 87% of them seen only once. Sequences were obtained from peripheral blood. These receptors were taken from a human donor in a cohort sampled during active COVID-19.

This chain links TRBV3-1 (or the pseudogene TRBV3-2) with TRBJ2-1; tentative D call: TRBD2 (5 bases). The length of the CDR3 is 16 residues. The ends were cut back, 4 bases at V and 0 bases at J, with 13 bases in the middle. Germline V lookup: CDR1 LGHDT, CDR2 YNNKEL (reference sequence). The CDR3 spells CASSPTPGSSYNEQFF. Written as DNA, the CDR3 is TGTGCCAGCAGCCCGACCCCGGGGAGCTCCTACAATGAGCAGTTCTTC.

This sequence joins TRBV30 and TRBJ1-2; tentative D call: TRBD1 (5 bases). V was trimmed by 4 bases and J by 6 bases, leaving 21 bases between them. Germline values: CDR1 GTSNPN, CDR2 SVGIG (reference sequence). This CDR3 region has 15 residues. CDR3 in DNA: TGTGCCTGGACCGCTTGGGGGGGTAAAGGTGATGGCTACACCTTC. This translates into CAWTAWGGKGDGYTF.

CDR3 region: CASSPDSGEKLFF. In nucleotides, the CDR3 is TGTGCCAGCTCACCAGACAGTGGGGAAAAACTGTTTTTT. The chain is built from TRBV18 and TRBJ1-4, with D possibly being TRBD1 (5 bases). CDR1 and CDR2 (germline): KGHSH, LQKENI. The CDR3 consists of 13 residues. V lost 2 bases, J lost 8 bases, and 9 bases lay in between.

The chain has TRBV30 and TRBJ2-1, with 8 nucleotides matching TRBD2. This CDR3 has 15 amino acids. Unmatched junction bases numbered 5, after V lost 0 bases and J lost 4 bases. CDR1 is GTSNPN, CDR2 SVGIG, per germline (reference sequence). CDR3: CAWSVRAGGYNEQFF. In nucleotides, the CDR3 is TGTGCCTGGAGTGTACGCGCGGGGGGATACAATGAGCAGTTCTTC.

The V call is TRBV4-1, the J call TRBJ2-1; 8 bases are a match to TRBD2. V gave up 3 bases and J gave up 9 bases; unmatched junction bases: 16. Per germline, CDR1 MGHRA and CDR2 YSYEKL. The CDR3 length is 17 residues. In DNA form, the CDR3 reads TGCGCCAGCAGCCAGAGCATAACTAGCGGACCTCTGGGTGAGCAGTTCTTC. Translation: CASSQSITSGPLGEQFF.

V gene TRBV21-1 combines with J gene TRBJ1-6; TRBD1 is the table's D call, not checked against the DNA. TRBV21-1 is noted as a pseudogene. The CDR3 loop spans 17 amino acids. CDR3 in amino acids: CASSSGTGEAYNSPLHF. CDR3 nucleotides: TGTGCCAGCAGCTCTGGGACAGGGGAGGCCTATAATTCACCCCTCCACTTT.

V gene TRBV29-1 combines with J gene TRBJ1-5; possibly TRBD1 for D (6 bases). CDR3 size: 13 residues. The germline V gene has CDR1 SQVTM and CDR2 ANQGSEA. V was pared by 5 bases and J by 5 bases, with 13 bases between. CDR3 in amino acids: CSVSTGSDQPQHF. In DNA form, the CDR3 reads TGCAGCGTTTCAACAGGGAGCGATCAGCCCCAGCATTTT.

The chain links TRBV2 to TRBJ1-6, with TRBD1 as a possible D gene (6 bases). Germline V gene data show CDR1 as SNHLY and CDR2 as FYNNEI. This CDR3 has 13 amino acids. Trimming stripped 4 bases from V and 13 bases from J, with 14 bases between. CDR3 nucleotides: TGTGCCAGCAGTGGGACAGTCCCGACCCCCCTCCACTTT. Translated: CASSGTVPTPLHF.

The chain uses TRBV6-5 and TRBJ1-6; D is unclear. The V and J ends lost 2 bases and 5 bases respectively, with 7 bases between them. CDR3 length: 14 residues. Per the germline V gene, CDR1 is MNHEY and CDR2 is SVGAGI. In DNA, the CDR3 is TGTGCCAGCAGTTACCGACAAGATAATTCACCCCTCCACTTT. It yields the protein CASSYRQDNSPLHF.

This clone was counted between two and nine times. The chain uses TRBV11-2 and TRBJ2-3, with D tentatively TRBD2 (6 bases). Germline-derived CDR1 and CDR2 are SGHAT and FQNNGV. V was clipped by 2 bases and J by 1 base, with 10 bases between them. The CDR3 is made up of 15 amino acids. This CDR3 reads CASSLPGEGTDTQYF. The CDR3 DNA reads TGTGCCAGCAGCTTACCGGGGGAGGGCACAGATACGCAGTATTTT.

V is TRBV28 and J is TRBJ2-1, with 14 bases fitting TRBD2. The V gene's germline CDR1 is MDHEN and CDR2 SYDVKM. This CDR3 comprises 18 residues. J lost 0 bases, V lost 6 bases, and 7 bases had no gene match. The CDR3 nucleotides read TGTGCCAGCAGACAGACTAGCGGGGGGGGGACCTCCTACAATGAGCAGTTCTTC. Amino acid sequence: CASRQTSGGGTSYNEQFF.

The gene calls are TRBV19 and TRBJ1-2; TRBD1 matches 7 bases. J lost 4 bases, V lost 3 bases, and 8 bases had no gene match. The CDR3 consists of 15 residues. Germline V lookup: CDR1 LNHDA, CDR2 SQIVND (reference sequence). As DNA, the CDR3 is TGTGCCAGTAGTATCCCCGGGACAGCTGGCTATGGCTACACCTTC. Amino acids: CASSIPGTAGYGYTF.

This chain links TRBV6-2 or TRBV6-3 with TRBJ2-1, with D maybe TRBD2 (5 bases). Germline V gene sequence: CDR1 MNHEY, CDR2 SVGEGT. V gave up 2 bases and J gave up 5 bases, with 7 bases separating them. This CDR3 region has 13 residues. The CDR3 nucleotides are TGTGCCAGCAGTTACGAGGGCCACAATGAGCAGTTCTTC. Protein product: CASSYEGHNEQFF.

V is TRBV10-3 and J is TRBJ1-3, with a weak D call TRBD1 (5 bases). The germline CDR1 and CDR2 sequences are ENHRY and SYGVKD. Trimming removed 6 bases at V and 0 bases at J, with 9 bases between. The CDR3 totals 14 residues. Written as DNA, the CDR3 is TGTGCCATCAGCCCAGGGATCTCTGGAAACACCATATATTTT. Translated: CAISPGISGNTIYF.

The chain recombines TRBV19 with TRBJ1-1; TRBD1 matches at 7 bases. CDR1 is LNHDA, CDR2 SQIVND, per germline (reference sequence). The CDR3 sequence is 13 residues long. V lost 7 bases, J lost 1 base, and 3 bases stayed unmatched. CDR3 DNA sequence: TGTGCCAGTAAACAGGGGTCGAACACTGAAGCTTTCTTT. Protein: CASKQGSNTEAFF.

The CDR3, as DNA: TGTGCCAGTAGTATAGACAGGTTCTCCTACGAGCAGTACTTC. Its protein product is CASSIDRFSYEQYF. This chain links TRBV19 with TRBJ2-7; D is uncertain. Germline V CDR1 and CDR2: LNHDA, SQIVND (reference sequence). V lost 0 bases and J 0 bases, leaving 6 bases between the germline ends. The CDR3 spans 14 residues.

This clone was seen once. This chain uses TRBV6-1 with TRBJ2-4, with TRBD1 as a possible D gene (6 bases). With 2 bases removed from V and 9 bases from J, the gap between germline ends came to 14 bases. Germline loops: CDR1 MNHNS, CDR2 SASEGT. CDR3 length: 14 residues. The CDR3 DNA reads TGTGCCAGCAGTGAAAGGGGGTTAATCAGCATTCAGTACTTC. It yields the protein CASSERGLISIQYF.

The gene calls are TRBV5-4 and TRBJ2-1; weak D call: TRBD2 (5 bases). V was pared by 0 bases and J by 4 bases, with 14 bases between. CDR1 SGHNT and CDR2 YYREEE come from the germline V gene (reference sequence). The CDR3 contains 16 residues. This CDR3 is CASSLGGRGSYNEQFF. The DNA of the CDR3 is TGTGCCAGCAGCTTGGGGGGTCGGGGTTCGTACAATGAGCAGTTCTTC. The full variable domain, in which reference TRBV5-4 and TRBJ2-1 provide the parts outside the CDR3, is ETGVTQSPTHLIKTRGQQVTLRCSSQSGHNTVSWYQQALGQGPQFIFQYYREEENGRGNFPPRFSGLQFPNYSSELNVNALELDDSALYLCASSLGGRGSYNEQFFGPGTRLTVL.

The chain is built from TRBV3-1 (or the pseudogene TRBV3-2) and TRBJ1-1; no clear D. CDR3 length: 20 amino acids. The germline CDR1 and CDR2 sequences are LGHDT and YNNKEL (reference sequence). Trimming took off 0 bases at V and 7 bases at J, with 30 bases between the two ends. DNA for the CDR3: TGTGCCAGCAGCCAAGACGATTATCGGAATCCCCGATCAGTGCGAGGTGAAGCTTTCTTT. It specifies CASSQDDYRNPRSVRGEAFF.

The chain uses TRBV24-1 and TRBJ2-1; possible D gene TRBD1, 6 bases. Germline V CDR1 and CDR2: KGHDR, SFDVKD. The V gene lost 3 bases and the J gene lost 1 base, with 12 bases spanning the gap. The CDR3 has 16 residues. In nucleotides, the CDR3 is TGTGCCACCAGTGATCCCTTACAGGGATCCTACAATGAGCAGTTCTTC. Its protein is CATSDPLQGSYNEQFF.

The chain uses TRBV7-2 and TRBJ2-7; TRBD1 agrees at 10 bases. V lost 4 bases, J lost 4 bases, and 7 bases stayed unmatched. Germline V CDR1 and CDR2: SGHTA, FQGNSA. The CDR3 sequence is 15 residues long. CDR3 bases: TGTGCCAGCAGCTCCCAGACAGGGGGCAGTTACGAGCAGTACTTC. Translation gives CASSSQTGGSYEQYF.

The genes are TRBV29-1 and TRBJ2-1; 8 bases are a match to TRBD1. The CDR3 loop spans 17 amino acids. Trimming removed 4 bases from V and 0 bases from J; junction bases left unmatched: 11. The V gene's germline CDR1 is SQVTM and CDR2 ANQGSEA. The CDR3: CSVGRTGTGSSYNEQFF. Written as DNA, the CDR3 is TGCAGCGTTGGCAGAACCGGGACAGGAAGCTCCTACAATGAGCAGTTCTTC.

The chain has TRBV28 and TRBJ2-5; 10 bases are shared with TRBD2. Germline trimming cut 5 bases from V and 5 bases from J; bases unmatched to any gene: 5. CDR3 length: 14 residues. Germline loops: CDR1 MDHEN, CDR2 SYDVKM. In nucleotides, the CDR3 is TGTGCCAGCAGTATCCTAGCGGGGGACGAGACCCAGTACTTC. Residues: CASSILAGDETQYF.

The V call is TRBV4-1, the J call TRBJ2-7; D gene uncertain. The CDR3 is 15 amino acids. The germline CDR1 and CDR2 sequences are MGHRA and YSYEKL. The ends were cut back, 1 base at V and 1 base at J, with 11 bases in the middle. The DNA for the CDR3 is TGCGCCAGCAGCCAAGGAGCCTTCCTATCCTACGAGCAGTACTTC. This translates into CASSQGAFLSYEQYF.

The chain employs TRBV7-7 and TRBJ2-1, with TRBD2 identical over 9 bases. Germline V gene data show CDR1 as SSHAT and CDR2 as FNYEAQ (reference sequence). The V gene end was trimmed by 2 bases and the J gene end by 8 bases; junction bases not matched to a gene: 19. CDR3 length equals 19 residues. The CDR3 spells CASSLNPPGLAMGTHEQFF. In DNA form, the CDR3 reads TGTGCCAGCAGCTTAAACCCTCCGGGACTAGCAATGGGTACTCATGAGCAGTTCTTC.

The rearrangement links TRBV14 to TRBJ2-1; D is unclear. V lost 3 bases to trimming and J lost 7 bases, with 16 bases between them. CDR3 size: 15 residues. Germline CDR1 reads SGHDN; CDR2 reads FVKESK. CDR3 DNA sequence: TGTGCCAGCAGCCATCCCGACTCCCCTGGGAATGAGCAGTTCTTC. It encodes CASSHPDSPGNEQFF.

This clone has at least ten counts. The chain links TRBV2 to TRBJ1-2, with D perhaps TRBD1 (6 bases). CDR3 size: 14 residues. Germline V lookup: CDR1 SNHLY, CDR2 FYNNEI. The V end lost 7 bases, the J end lost 2 bases, and 14 bases lay between the germline ends. In DNA form, the CDR3 reads TGTGCCAGCACCTTATACAGGGAGAACTATGGCTACACCTTC. This codes for CASTLYRENYGYTF.

The chain combines TRBV11-3 with TRBJ1-2, with D perhaps matching TRBD1 (6 bases). The germline gives CDR1 SGHNT, CDR2 YENEEA. Trimming left V 5 bases short and J 8 bases short, with 24 bases between. CDR3 length: 16 residues. The CDR3 region has the DNA TGTGCCAGCAGCATACTTCCCGGGACCGAAGGGGGAGGCTACACCTTC. Translating it yields CASSILPGTEGGGYTF.

This clone has a single count. The chain links TRBV27 to TRBJ2-1; 16 bases align to TRBD2. J lost 7 bases, V lost 4 bases, and 7 bases had no gene match. The CDR3 length is 17 residues. In germline, CDR1 is MNHEY, CDR2 SMNVEV (reference sequence). Written as DNA, the CDR3 is TGTGCCAGCAGTTACGGGACTAGCGGGGGGGCTGGAAATGAGCAGTTCTTC. Protein sequence: CASSYGTSGGAGNEQFF.

The rearrangement uses TRBV5-1 and TRBJ2-1; TRBD1 matches at 7 bases. This CDR3 is 14 amino acids long. CDR1 SGHRS and CDR2 YFSETQ come from the germline V gene. The junction had 4 bases not matched to a gene; V was cut back by 0 bases and J by 7 bases. The CDR3 sequence: CASSLDATGNEQFF. CDR3 nucleotides: TGCGCCAGCAGCTTGGATGCGACAGGGAATGAGCAGTTCTTC.

Concerning this clone itself: The identical CDR3 is also encoded by other nucleotide sequences in the sample. This rearrangement joins TRBV18 to TRBJ1-2, with D possibly being TRBD1 (6 bases). V gave up 3 bases and J gave up 4 bases, with 9 bases separating them. This CDR3 region has 13 residues. Looked up from germline, CDR1 is KGHSH and CDR2 is LQKENI. The DNA for the CDR3 is TGTGCCAGCTCACCTGACAGGAGCTATGGCTACACCTTC. Translated: CASSPDRSYGYTF.